The rows below give T cell receptor beta chains drawn from one sample of a study of T cells in Graves' hyperthyroidism and ophthalmopathy. MiXCR, applied by TCRdb to the multiplex PCR reads, yields one record per CDR3 protein. The sample contains some 460,000 distinct CDR3 sequences, around 16% of which appear only once. The material sequenced was blood. These receptors all come from a woman aged 18-35 years with Graves' hyperthyroidism. CDR3s include the opening cysteine and the closing phenylalanine or tryptophan. The D gene is left open where the match is weak. Expanded clones get a size class; other rows say once, few or many, or leave the size out.

>TRBJ2-7|TRBV5-1|.|many
TGCGCCAGCAGCTTAAGCCAGGGCGGAAGCTACGAGCAGTACTTC
CASSLSQGGSYEQYF
>TRBJ1-2|TRBV27|.|few
TGTGCCAGCGAAACAGCTAACTATGGCTACACCTTC
CASETANYGYTF
>TRBJ1-5|TRBV7-2|.|few
TGTGCCAGCAGCTTAAAGGGGACCCGGGAGCCCCAGCATTTT
CASSLKGTREPQHF
>TRBJ1-2|TRBV19|.|.
TGTGCCAGTAGTATAGGCCCGGGGCGTAACTATGGCTACACCTTC
CASSIGPGRNYGYTF
>TRBJ1-3|TRBV15|TRBD1|few
TGTGCCACCAGCAGAGACAGGGGGCCCTCTGGAAACACCATATATTTT
CATSRDRGPSGNTIYF
>TRBJ2-1|TRBV20-1|TRBD2|many
TGCAGTGCTAGACCCCTGGGCGGGAGAGAGCAGTTCTTC
CSARPLGGREQFF
>TRBJ1-2|TRBV5-6|.|many
TGTGCCAGCAGCTTGGAGAGGGCCTTCTATGGCTACACCTTC
CASSLERAFYGYTF
>TRBJ2-7|TRBV6-1|.|many
TGTGCCAGCAGTTCTTCCCCCGGAAGTGAGCAGTACTTC
CASSSSPGSEQYF
>TRBJ2-2|TRBV6-6|.|few
TGTGCCAGCAGTTACTCGACTCTCAGGGCGAACACCGGGGAGCTGTTTTTT
CASSYSTLRANTGELFF
>TRBJ1-3|TRBV18|.|many
TGTGCCAGCCGGGCGAACTTAATGAGCTCTGGAAACACCATATATTTT
CASRANLMSSGNTIYF
>TRBJ2-7|TRBV6-1|.|many
TGTGCCAGCAGTTCCCGGACGGCCTCCTACGAGCAGTACTTC
CASSSRTASYEQYF
>TRBJ2-7|TRBV4-1|.|.
TGCGCCAGCAGTTATGGCCGGTCAGGTTCCTACGAGCAGTACTTC
CASSYGRSGSYEQYF
>TRBJ1-2|TRBV20-1|TRBD1|.
TGCAGTGCACCGGACAGGGAGCGAGGCTATGGCTACACCTTC
CSAPDRERGYGYTF
>TRBJ2-2|TRBV7-9|.|many
TGTGCCAGCAGCTTACCCCTTAGCCTGAACACCGGGGAGCTGTTTTTT
CASSLPLSLNTGELFF
>TRBJ1-1|TRBV20-1|TRBD1|many
TGCAGTGCTAGTCAGGGGGCGAAAGAAACTGAAGCTTTCTTT
CSASQGAKETEAFF
>TRBJ1-2|TRBV4-1|.|.
TGCGCCAGCAGCCAAGATCATAAGGGTGGCTACACCTTC
CASSQDHKGGYTF
>TRBJ2-3|TRBV20-1|.|many
TGCAGTGCTTACAAGGGGGATACGCAGTATTTT
CSAYKGDTQYF
>TRBJ2-1|TRBV7-2|.|many
TGTGCCAGCAGCTTAAGGAGGACTGGGGCTCCCAATGAGCAGTTCTTC
CASSLRRTGAPNEQFF
>TRBJ2-1|TRBV4-1|.|.
TGCGCCAGCAGCCAAGAGCGGACCCTCTACAATGAGCAGTTCTTC
CASSQERTLYNEQFF
>TRBJ2-1|TRBV27|.|many
TGTGCCAGCAGCTCCAAAAGGACTGTCTGGCACAATGAGCAGTTCTTC
CASSSKRTVWHNEQFF
>TRBJ2-7|TRBV11-3|.|many
TGTGCCAGCAGCCGACGCTCGGTGACCTACGAGCAGTACTTC
CASSRRSVTYEQYF
>TRBJ1-2|TRBV5-4|.|few
TGTGCCAGCAGCTCTGGGTCTCGTTACACCTTC
CASSSGSRYTF
>TRBJ2-3|TRBV25-1|TRBD1|.
TGTGCCAGCAGTGGGACAGGCCTTGCCACAGATACGCAGTATTTT
CASSGTGLATDTQYF
>TRBJ1-1|TRBV30|.|.
TGTGCCTGGAGTGTACTCGGGACACGGAACACTGAAGCTTTCTTT
CAWSVLGTRNTEAFF
>TRBJ1-6|TRBV6-2/TRBV6-3|TRBD1|.
TGTGCCAGCAGGCTGGGGACAGGGGGCCGGAATTCACCCCTCCACTTT
CASRLGTGGRNSPLHF
>TRBJ1-3|TRBV5-4|TRBD1|few
TGTGCCAGCAGCTTCGCCGACAGGGGCCTAGGAAACACCATATATTTT
CASSFADRGLGNTIYF
>TRBJ2-1|TRBV20-1|TRBD2|many
TGCAGTCCTCAGCGGGAGGCGGACAATGAGCAGTTCTTC
CSPQREADNEQFF
>TRBJ2-7|TRBV20-1|TRBD2|.
TGCAGTGCCCAGCGGGGGCTAACCTACGAGCAGTACTTC
CSAQRGLTYEQYF
>TRBJ1-6|TRBV5-4|.|.
TGTGCCAGCAGCTTGAACAGGGATAATTCACCCCTCCACTTT
CASSLNRDNSPLHF
>TRBJ1-1|TRBV6-1|.|.
TGTGCCAGCGGACCCGGGACAAGGAACACTGAAGCTTTCTTT
CASGPGTRNTEAFF
>TRBJ2-7|TRBV14|.|few
TGTGCCGGCAGCCAAGCAGGACAGAGCTACGAGCAGTACTTC
CAGSQAGQSYEQYF
>TRBJ2-7|TRBV13|.|.
TGTGCCAGCAGCTTAGCCGACGCTCGCTACGAGCAGTACTTC
CASSLADARYEQYF
>TRBJ1-4|TRBV29-1|.|many
TGCAGCGTGGGGGGATCGCCCTGGGATGAAAAACTGTTTTTT
CSVGGSPWDEKLFF
>TRBJ2-3|TRBV6-2/TRBV6-3|.|many
TGTGCCAGCAGTCCGGGTTCCCCCCCAGATACGCAGTATTTT
CASSPGSPPDTQYF
>TRBJ1-5|TRBV20-1|.|.
TGCAGTGCCATCAGGGGACCAAGCAGTCAGCCCCAGCATTTT
CSAIRGPSSQPQHF
>TRBJ2-7|TRBV5-1|TRBD2|.
TGCGCCAGCAAAGAAGCCGGGACTAGCGGCGAACATTCTTCCTACGAGCAGTACTTC
CASKEAGTSGEHSSYEQYF
>TRBJ2-7|TRBV5-1|TRBD2|.
TGCGCCAGCAGCTCGACTAGCGGGAGGCCTCGGGAGCAGTACTTC
CASSSTSGRPREQYF
>TRBJ2-7|TRBV6-4|.|few
TGTGCCAGCAAGTACAAAGGAGGGATGTCCTACGAGCGGTACTTC
CASKYKGGMSYERYF
>TRBJ1-1|TRBV7-9|.|many
TGTGCCAGCACCTTAGTACAGCTGAACACTGAAGCTTTCTTT
CASTLVQLNTEAFF
>TRBJ2-2|TRBV5-1|.|many
TGCGCCAGCAGCTTGGACGGCGGGGAGCTGTTTTTT
CASSLDGGELFF
>TRBJ2-4|TRBV19|TRBD1|few
TGTGCCAGTAGTATACAGGGACAGGGCGGTTACATTCAGTACTTC
CASSIQGQGGYIQYF
>TRBJ2-1|TRBV5-1|.|few
TGCGCCAGCAGCTTGTGGAGGAACAATGAGCAGTTCTTC
CASSLWRNNEQFF
>TRBJ1-4|TRBV29-1|.|.
TGCAGCGTTCCAGGGACTAATGAAAAACTGTTTTTT
CSVPGTNEKLFF
>TRBJ1-6|TRBV6-1|.|many
TGTGCCAGCAGTGAACAGGCCAGCTCCTATAATTCACCCCTCCACTTT
CASSEQASSYNSPLHF